These T cell receptor beta chains were read from a single sample in a study of T cell repertoires in cytomegalovirus infection. MiXCR was run by TCRdb on the reads, yielding one entry per CDR3 protein. The sample has 150,000 to 200,000 distinct CDR3 sequences, less than 9.5% seen once. Sequenced material: PBMCs. The receptors derive from a human donor in good health (CMV status not recorded). Some clones in this sample may be carry-over from other donors' samples. CDR3s include the opening cysteine and the closing phenylalanine or tryptophan. Each record gives: J gene, CDR3 length, V gene, CDR3 protein.

TRBJ2-1 | 16 | TRBV6-2/TRBV6-3 | CASSGRGRSSYNEQFF
TRBJ1-5 | 15 | TRBV28 | CASSLVQTSNQPQHF
TRBJ1-1 | 13 | TRBV12-3/TRBV12-4 | CASSLQTGTEAFF
TRBJ1-1 | 14 | TRBV25-1 | CASSEAGWNTEAFF
TRBJ1-5 | 17 | TRBV19 | CASSTGQGRVSNQPQHF
TRBJ2-7 | 11 | TRBV11-2 | CASSLLREQYF
TRBJ2-2 | 15 | TRBV7-3 | CGSSPTIGATGELFF
TRBJ2-7 | 15 | TRBV7-9 | CATTDEGEIPYEQYF
TRBJ2-5 | 13 | TRBV7-9 | CASSPELGETQYF
TRBJ1-6 | 16 | TRBV20-1 | CSARDTPTFVNSPLHF
TRBJ2-7 | 12 | TRBV29-1 | CSVESSSYEQYF
TRBJ1-4 | 14 | TRBV11-2 | CASSRTTTNEKLFF
TRBJ2-1 | 16 | TRBV9 | CASSPRPSKGYNEQFF
TRBJ1-2 | 13 | TRBV29-1 | CSVGGMISYGYTF
TRBJ2-1 | 13 | TRBV6-5 | CASSSVPYNEQFF
TRBJ1-1 | 13 | TRBV6-2/TRBV6-3 | CASSWTQNTEAFF
TRBJ2-7 | 13 | TRBV13 | CASSSTGSLEQYF
TRBJ2-3 | 13 | TRBV20-1 | CSADLSSTDTQYF
TRBJ1-2 | 19 | TRBV7-6 | CASSPAAGTTLPPSYGYTF
TRBJ2-1 | 14 | TRBV7-2 | CASSSHGVLDEQFF
TRBJ1-4 | 13 | TRBV15 | CATYGGFGEKLFF
TRBJ1-2 | 15 | TRBV7-9 | CASSPDGSSNYGYTF
TRBJ1-1 | 14 | TRBV12-5 | CASGIGTGGTEAFF
TRBJ1-6 | 17 | TRBV4-1 | CASSQDVPGGFGSPLHF
TRBJ2-3 | 16 | TRBV7-2 | CASSLQGTSSTDTQYF
TRBJ1-5 | 13 | TRBV28 | CASSYRANQPQHF
TRBJ1-3 | 13 | TRBV28 | CASTPLSGNTIYF
TRBJ1-2 | 13 | TRBV29-1 | CSVDSAGTDGYTF
TRBJ1-1 | 16 | TRBV4-1 | CASSQDPGPINTEAFF
TRBJ2-5 | 11 | TRBV29-1 | CSVGSGETQYF
TRBJ1-1 | 15 | TRBV2 | CASSWDRTMNTEAFF
TRBJ2-3 | 16 | TRBV15 | CATSRGAEDGTDTQYF
TRBJ2-1 | 17 | TRBV11-3 | CASSLRPPGGLNNEQFF
TRBJ2-1 | 14 | TRBV19 | CASSIAGTPNEQFF
TRBJ2-3 | 16 | TRBV9 | CASSGPDSERTDTQYF
TRBJ2-7 | 14 | TRBV20-1 | CSAQGYAGTYEQYF
TRBJ1-3 | 15 | TRBV7-6 | CASSASSDSGNTIYF
TRBJ2-3 | 14 | TRBV9 | CASSVGRGADTQYF
TRBJ1-2 | 11 | TRBV12-3/TRBV12-4 | CASSARTDQDF
TRBJ2-2 | 16 | TRBV12-5 | CASGLVQGGNTGELFF
TRBJ1-2 | 15 | TRBV4-1 | CASSQVGGLNYGYTF
TRBJ1-4 | 14 | TRBV28 | CASSLPATNEKLFF
TRBJ1-2 | 16 | TRBV28 | CASSGEPGRLIYGYTF
TRBJ1-5 | 11 | TRBV19 | CASSTPWSQHF
TRBJ2-5 | 14 | TRBV28 | CASKGAGASETQYF
TRBJ2-5 | 16 | TRBV6-2/TRBV6-3 | CASSSGLAGKQETQYF
TRBJ2-7 | 15 | TRBV6-5 | CASSFGTFGVDEQYF
TRBJ1-6 | 13 | TRBV20-1 | CSARDPQGLVLHF
TRBJ2-1 | 14 | TRBV11-2 | CASNSVSSYNEQFF
TRBJ2-7 | 15 | TRBV28 | CASSPGLAGAYEQYF
TRBJ2-7 | 14 | TRBV20-1 | CSARTSGGVYEQYF
TRBJ1-1 | 14 | TRBV6-2/TRBV6-3 | CASSRGVPSTEAFF
TRBJ2-1 | 13 | TRBV7-9 | CASSLDGLAGQFF
TRBJ2-1 | 14 | TRBV10-2 | CASSDRLSRNEQFF
TRBJ2-7 | 14 | TRBV7-2 | CASSPGTLSYEQYF